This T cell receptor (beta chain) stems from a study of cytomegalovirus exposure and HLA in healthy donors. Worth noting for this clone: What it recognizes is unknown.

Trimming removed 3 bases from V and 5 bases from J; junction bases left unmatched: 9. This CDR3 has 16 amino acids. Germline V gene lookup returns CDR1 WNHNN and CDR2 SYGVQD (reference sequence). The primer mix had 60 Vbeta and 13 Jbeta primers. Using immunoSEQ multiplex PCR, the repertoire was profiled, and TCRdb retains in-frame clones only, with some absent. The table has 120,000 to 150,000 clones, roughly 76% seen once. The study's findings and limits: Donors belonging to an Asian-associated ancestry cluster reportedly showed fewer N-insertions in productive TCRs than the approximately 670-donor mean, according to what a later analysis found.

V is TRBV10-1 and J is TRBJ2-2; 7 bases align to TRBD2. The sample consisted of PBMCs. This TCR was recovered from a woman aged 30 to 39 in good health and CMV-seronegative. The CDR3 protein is CASSDRTAGVTGELFF. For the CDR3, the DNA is TGCGCCAGCAGTGACAGAACGGCGGGAGTAACCGGGGAGCTGTTTTTT.